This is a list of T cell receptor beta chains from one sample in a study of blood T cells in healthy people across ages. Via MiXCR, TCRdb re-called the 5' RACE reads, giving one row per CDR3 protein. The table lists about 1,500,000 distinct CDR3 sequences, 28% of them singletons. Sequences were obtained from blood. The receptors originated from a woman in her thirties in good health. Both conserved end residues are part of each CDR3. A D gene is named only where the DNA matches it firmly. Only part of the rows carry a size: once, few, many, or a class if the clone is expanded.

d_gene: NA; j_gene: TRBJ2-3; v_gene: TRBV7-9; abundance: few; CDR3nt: TGTGCCAGCAGCCCCCGACTAGATGGCACAGATACGCAGTATTTT; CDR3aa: CASSPRLDGTDTQYF
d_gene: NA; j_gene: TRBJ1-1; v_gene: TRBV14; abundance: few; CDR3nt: TGTGCCAGCAGCCAAGATTGGGGGGACGAAGCTTTCTTT; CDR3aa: CASSQDWGDEAFF
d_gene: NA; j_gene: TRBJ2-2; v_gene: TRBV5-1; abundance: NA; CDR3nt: TGCGCCAGCAGCTTGGTGTCACAGGAGAACACCGGGGAGCTGTTTTTT; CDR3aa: CASSLVSQENTGELFF
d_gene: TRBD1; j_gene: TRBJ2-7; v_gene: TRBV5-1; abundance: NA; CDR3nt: TGCGCCAGCAGCCTGACAGGGCAGGAGATCCAGTACTTC; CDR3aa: CASSLTGQEIQYF
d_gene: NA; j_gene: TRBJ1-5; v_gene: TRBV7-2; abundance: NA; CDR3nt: TGTGCCAGCAGCTTTGACCGGGCAGCGAATCAGCCCCAGCATTTT; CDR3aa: CASSFDRAANQPQHF
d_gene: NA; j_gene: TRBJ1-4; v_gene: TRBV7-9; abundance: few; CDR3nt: TGTGCCAGCAGCTGGGGCGGTAGGGGAAGTGAAAAACTGTTTTTT; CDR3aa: CASSWGGRGSEKLFF
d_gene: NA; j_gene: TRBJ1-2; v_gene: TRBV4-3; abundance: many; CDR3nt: TGCGCCAGCAGCCAAGATCGCACAGACTATGGCTACACCTTC; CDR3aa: CASSQDRTDYGYTF
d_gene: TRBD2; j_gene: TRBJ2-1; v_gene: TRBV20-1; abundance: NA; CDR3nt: TGCAGTGCCCAGAGCGGGGCCCAGTTCTTC; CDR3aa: CSAQSGAQFF
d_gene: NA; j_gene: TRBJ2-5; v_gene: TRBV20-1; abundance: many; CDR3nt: TGCGGCCTTGGGGTACCGGGGCCACCCCTCAAAGAGACCCAGTACTTC; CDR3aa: CGLGVPGPPLKETQYF
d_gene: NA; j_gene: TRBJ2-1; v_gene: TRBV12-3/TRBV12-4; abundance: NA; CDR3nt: TGTGCCAGCAGCCCCCTCTTCCGGGTTCAGCAGTTCTTC; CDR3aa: CASSPLFRVQQFF
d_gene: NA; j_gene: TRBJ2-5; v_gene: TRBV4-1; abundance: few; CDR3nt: TGCGCCAGCAGCCAGGGTCTTGGGGGGACCCAGTACTTC; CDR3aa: CASSQGLGGTQYF
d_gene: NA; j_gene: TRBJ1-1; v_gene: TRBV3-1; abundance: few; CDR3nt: TGTGCCAGCAGTCAAGTAGGGCCGACTGAAGCTTTCTTT; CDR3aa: CASSQVGPTEAFF
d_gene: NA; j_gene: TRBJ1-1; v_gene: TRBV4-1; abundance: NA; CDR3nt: TGCGCCAGCAGCCAACCAAACAGGAGAACTGAAGCTTTCTTT; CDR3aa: CASSQPNRRTEAFF
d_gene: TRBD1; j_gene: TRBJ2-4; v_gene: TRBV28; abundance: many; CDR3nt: TGTGCCAGCAGCTCACTAGGGGGCCCATCGGTCAAAAACATTCAGTACTTC; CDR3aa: CASSSLGGPSVKNIQYF
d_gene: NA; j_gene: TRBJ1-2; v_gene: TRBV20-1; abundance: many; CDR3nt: TGCAGTGCTAGAGACCTGCAGGGGACCAACTATGGCTACACCTTC; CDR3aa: CSARDLQGTNYGYTF
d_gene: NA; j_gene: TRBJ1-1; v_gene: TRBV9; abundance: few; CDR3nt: TGTGCCAGCAGCATAGTCCCGGGGTTTGGCACTGAAGCTTTCTTT; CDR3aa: CASSIVPGFGTEAFF
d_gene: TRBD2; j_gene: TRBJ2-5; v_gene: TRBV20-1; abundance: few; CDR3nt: TGCAGTGCGACGACTAGCGGGGGGGCCTTTGCGGAGACCCAGTACTTC; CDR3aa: CSATTSGGAFAETQYF
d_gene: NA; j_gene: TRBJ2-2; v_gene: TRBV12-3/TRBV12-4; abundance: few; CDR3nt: TGTGCCATCCTACCCGGACAGATCACCGGGGAGCTGTTTTTT; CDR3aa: CAILPGQITGELFF
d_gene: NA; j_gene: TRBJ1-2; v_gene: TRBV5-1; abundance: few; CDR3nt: TGCGCCAGCAGCTCGGCAGGACCTGAGAAGGGCTACACCTTC; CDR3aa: CASSSAGPEKGYTF
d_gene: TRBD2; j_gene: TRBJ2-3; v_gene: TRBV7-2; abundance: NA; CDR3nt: TGTGCCAGCAGCTTCCTAGCGGGAACGTATACGCAGTATTTT; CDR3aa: CASSFLAGTYTQYF
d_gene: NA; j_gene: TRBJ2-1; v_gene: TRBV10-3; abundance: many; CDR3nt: TGTGCCATCAGTGAGTCGACCGGGAATGAGCAGTTCTTC; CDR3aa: CAISESTGNEQFF
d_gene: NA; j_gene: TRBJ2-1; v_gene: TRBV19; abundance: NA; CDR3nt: TGTGCCAGTAGTTCCACGACAGTGGCGAAGTACAATGAGCAGTTCTTC; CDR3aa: CASSSTTVAKYNEQFF
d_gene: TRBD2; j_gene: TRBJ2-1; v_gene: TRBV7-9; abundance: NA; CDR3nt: TGTGCCAGCAGCCCCGGAGGACTAGCACCCGATGAGCAGTTCTTC; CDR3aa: CASSPGGLAPDEQFF
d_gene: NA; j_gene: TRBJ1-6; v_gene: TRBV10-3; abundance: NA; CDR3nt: TGTGCCATCAGTGACCCTGGACGTGGGAGCTCCTATAATTCACCCCTCCACTTT; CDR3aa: CAISDPGRGSSYNSPLHF
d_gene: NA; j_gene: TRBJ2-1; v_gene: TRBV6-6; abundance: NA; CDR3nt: TGTGCCAGCACTAGCTTCGGTGAGCAGTTCTTC; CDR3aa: CASTSFGEQFF
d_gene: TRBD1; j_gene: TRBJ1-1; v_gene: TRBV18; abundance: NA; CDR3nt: TGTGCCAGCTCACCCCTCAGGGGGGGGCGAGACACTGAAGCTTTCTTT; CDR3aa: CASSPLRGGRDTEAFF
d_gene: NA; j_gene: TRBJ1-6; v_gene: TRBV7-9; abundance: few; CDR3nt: TGTGCCAGCAGCTTAGGGACAGTGGATTCACCCCTCCACTTT; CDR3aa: CASSLGTVDSPLHF
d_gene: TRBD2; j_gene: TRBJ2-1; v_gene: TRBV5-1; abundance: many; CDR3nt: TGCGCCAGCAGCTTATGGACTAGCGGGGACAACAATGAGCAGTTCTTC; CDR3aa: CASSLWTSGDNNEQFF
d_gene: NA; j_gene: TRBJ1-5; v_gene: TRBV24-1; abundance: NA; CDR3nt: TGTGCCACCAGTGAAATAGGGGGGTGTAGCAATCAGCCCCAGCATTTT; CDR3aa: CATSEIGGCSNQPQHF
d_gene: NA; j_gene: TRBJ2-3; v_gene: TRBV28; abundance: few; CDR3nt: TGTGCCGGCAGGCTTACCACAGATACGCAGTATTTT; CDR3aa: CAGRLTTDTQYF
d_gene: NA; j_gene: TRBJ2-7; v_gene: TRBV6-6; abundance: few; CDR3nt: TGTGCCGCCGGGAACAGGGCCGAGCAGTACTTC; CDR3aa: CAAGNRAEQYF
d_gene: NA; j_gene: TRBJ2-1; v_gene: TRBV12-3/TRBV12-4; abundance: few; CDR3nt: TGTGCCAGCAGTCCCGAGGCTAGCCAATACAATGAGCAGTTCTTC; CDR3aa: CASSPEASQYNEQFF
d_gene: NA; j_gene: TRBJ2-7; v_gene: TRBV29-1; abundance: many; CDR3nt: TGCACTACCGCTTCAGGGACCGAGCAGTACTTC; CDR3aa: CTTASGTEQYF
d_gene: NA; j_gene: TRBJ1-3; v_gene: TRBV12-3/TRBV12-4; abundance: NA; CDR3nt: TGTGCCAGCGGCAACACCATATATTTT; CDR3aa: CASGNTIYF
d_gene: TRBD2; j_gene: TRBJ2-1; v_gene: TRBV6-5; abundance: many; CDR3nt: TGTGCCAGCAGAGGACTAGCCAATGAGCAGTTCTTC; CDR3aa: CASRGLANEQFF
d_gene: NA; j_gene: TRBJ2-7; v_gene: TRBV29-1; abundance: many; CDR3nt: TGCAGCGTTGAAACCGGGTCCCACGAGCAGTACTTC; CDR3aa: CSVETGSHEQYF
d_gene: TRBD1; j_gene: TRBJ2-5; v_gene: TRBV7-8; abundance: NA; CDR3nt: TGTGCCAGCACTTGGGACAGGGAAGCAGAGACCCAGTACTTC; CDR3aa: CASTWDREAETQYF
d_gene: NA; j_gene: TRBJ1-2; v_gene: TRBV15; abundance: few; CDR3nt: TGTGCCACCAGCAGTTACAGACAAGCGACTTATGGCTACACCTTC; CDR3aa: CATSSYRQATYGYTF
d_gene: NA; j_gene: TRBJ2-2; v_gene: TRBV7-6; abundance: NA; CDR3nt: TGTGCCAGCAGCGTAAGGACAAAGACGAACACCGGGGAGCTGTTTTTT; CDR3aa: CASSVRTKTNTGELFF
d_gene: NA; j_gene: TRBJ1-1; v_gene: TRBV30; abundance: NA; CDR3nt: TGTGCCTGGAGTAGGGGACCGTCGGGTGAAGCTTTCTTT; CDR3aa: CAWSRGPSGEAFF
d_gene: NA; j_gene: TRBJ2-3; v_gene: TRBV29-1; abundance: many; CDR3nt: TGCAGCGTTGCGGCGGAAAGCACAGATACGCAGTATTTT; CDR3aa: CSVAAESTDTQYF
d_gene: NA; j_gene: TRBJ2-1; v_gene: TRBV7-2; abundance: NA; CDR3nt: TGTGCCAGCAGCCTGGACCAGGGTTACAATGAGCAGTTCTTC; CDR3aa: CASSLDQGYNEQFF
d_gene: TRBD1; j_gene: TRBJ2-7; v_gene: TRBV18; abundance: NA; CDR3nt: TGTGCCAGCTCACCGCTGACAGGGGACGGACACGAGCAGTACTTC; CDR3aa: CASSPLTGDGHEQYF
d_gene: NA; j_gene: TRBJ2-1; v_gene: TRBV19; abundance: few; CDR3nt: TGTGCCAGTAGTATGGGTCAGAAGCACAATGAGCAGTTCTTC; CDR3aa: CASSMGQKHNEQFF
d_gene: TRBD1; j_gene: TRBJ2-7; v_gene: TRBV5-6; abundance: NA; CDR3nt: TGTGCCAGCAGCACCGGTCCGGGACAGGGCTTCGAGCAGTACTTC; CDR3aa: CASSTGPGQGFEQYF
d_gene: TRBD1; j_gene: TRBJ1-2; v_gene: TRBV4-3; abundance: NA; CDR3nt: TGCGCCAGCAGCTACACCACCCCAGGGGGAGGTTATGGCTACACCTTC; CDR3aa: CASSYTTPGGGYGYTF
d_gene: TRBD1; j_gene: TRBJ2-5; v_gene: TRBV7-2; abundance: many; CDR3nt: TGTGCCAGCACCAGCAGACAGGGACCCAGCCAAGAGACCCAGTACTTC; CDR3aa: CASTSRQGPSQETQYF
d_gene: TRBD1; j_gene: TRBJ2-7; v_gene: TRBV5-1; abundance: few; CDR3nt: TGCGCCAGCAGCGAGGGGGCCCGCTACGAGCAGTACTTC; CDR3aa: CASSEGARYEQYF
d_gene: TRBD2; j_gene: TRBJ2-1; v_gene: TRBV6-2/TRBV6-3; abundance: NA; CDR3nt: TGTGCCAGCAGGCGGGGGACTAGCGGGAAAGATGAGCAGTTCTTC; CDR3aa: CASRRGTSGKDEQFF
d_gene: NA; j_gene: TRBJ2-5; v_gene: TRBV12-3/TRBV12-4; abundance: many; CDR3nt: TGTGCCAGCAGTTCCTCCGTCGGTCCAGAGACCCAGTACTTC; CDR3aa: CASSSSVGPETQYF
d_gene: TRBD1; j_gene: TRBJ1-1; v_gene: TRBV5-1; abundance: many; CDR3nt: TGTGCCAGCAGTCTTACAGGGGGCGGCACTGAAGCTTTCTTT; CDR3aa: CASSLTGGGTEAFF
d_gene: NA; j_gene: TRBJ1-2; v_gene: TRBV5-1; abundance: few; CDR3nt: TGCGCCAGCAGCCCAAGTCCCGGGGTTGCTGGCTACACCTTC; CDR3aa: CASSPSPGVAGYTF
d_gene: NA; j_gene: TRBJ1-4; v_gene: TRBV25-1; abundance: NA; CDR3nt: TGTGCCAGCACCCCGTCAGGGGAAAAACTGTTTTTT; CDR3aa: CASTPSGEKLFF